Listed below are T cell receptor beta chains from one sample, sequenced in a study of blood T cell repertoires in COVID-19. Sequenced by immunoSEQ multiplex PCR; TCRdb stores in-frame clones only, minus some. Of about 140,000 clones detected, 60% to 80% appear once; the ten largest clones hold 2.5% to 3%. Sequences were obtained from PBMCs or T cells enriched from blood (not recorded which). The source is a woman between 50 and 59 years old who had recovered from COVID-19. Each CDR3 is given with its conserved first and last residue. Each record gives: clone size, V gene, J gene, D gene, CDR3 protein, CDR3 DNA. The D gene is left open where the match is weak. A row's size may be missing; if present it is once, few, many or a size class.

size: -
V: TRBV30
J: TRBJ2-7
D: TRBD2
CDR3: CAWSEGSGRRIYEQYF
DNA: TGTGCCTGGAGCGAAGGGAGCGGGAGGCGCATATACGAGCAGTACTTC

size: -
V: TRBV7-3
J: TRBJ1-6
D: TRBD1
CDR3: CASSATGEDSPLHF
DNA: TGTGCCAGCAGCGCGACAGGGGAGGATTCACCCCTCCACTTT

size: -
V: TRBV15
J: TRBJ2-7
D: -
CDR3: CATSRETGNYEQYF
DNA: TGTGCCACCAGCAGAGAAACAGGGAACTACGAGCAGTACTTC

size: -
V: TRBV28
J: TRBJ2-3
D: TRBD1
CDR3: CASSTGQGPDTQYF
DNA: TGTGCCAGCAGTACTGGACAGGGGCCAGATACGCAGTATTTT

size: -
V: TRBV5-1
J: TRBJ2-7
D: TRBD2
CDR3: CASSNAGGNEQYF
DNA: TGCGCCAGCAGTAACGCGGGGGGTAACGAGCAGTACTTC

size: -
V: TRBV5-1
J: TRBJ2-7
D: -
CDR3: CASSLSGRLHEQYF
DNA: TGCGCCAGCAGCTTAAGCGGAAGACTACACGAGCAGTACTTC

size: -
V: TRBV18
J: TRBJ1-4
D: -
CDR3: CASSPKADIEKLFF
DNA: TGTGCCAGCTCACCGAAAGCAGACATTGAAAAACTGTTTTTT

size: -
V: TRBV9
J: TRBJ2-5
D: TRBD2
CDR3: CASSVGLAGGEETQYF
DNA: TGTGCCAGCAGCGTAGGACTAGCGGGGGGAGAAGAGACCCAGTACTTC

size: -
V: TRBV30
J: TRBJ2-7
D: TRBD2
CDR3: CAWSVRVMGLVLDEQYF
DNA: TGTGCCTGGAGTGTACGAGTGATGGGACTAGTTCTTGACGAGCAGTACTTC

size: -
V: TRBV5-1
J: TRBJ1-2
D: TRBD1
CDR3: CASSTTGTGEGYTF
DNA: TGCGCCAGCAGCACAACCGGGACAGGGGAGGGCTACACCTTC

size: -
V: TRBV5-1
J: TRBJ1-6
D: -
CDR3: CASSFDRLSSSSPLHF
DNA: TGCGCCAGCAGCTTCGACCGACTTTCCAGTAGTTCACCCCTCCACTTT

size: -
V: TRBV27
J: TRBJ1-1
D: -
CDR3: CASSLWGGFTEAFF
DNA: TGTGCCAGCAGTTTGTGGGGGGGCTTCACTGAAGCTTTCTTT

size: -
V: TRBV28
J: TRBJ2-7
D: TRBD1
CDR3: CASSGRTGANYEQYF
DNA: TGTGCCAGCAGCGGTCGGACAGGAGCAAACTACGAGCAGTACTTC

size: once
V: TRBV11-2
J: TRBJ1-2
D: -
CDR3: CASSRQGGYGYTF
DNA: TGTGCCAGCAGCCGGCAGGGTGGGTATGGCTACACCTTC

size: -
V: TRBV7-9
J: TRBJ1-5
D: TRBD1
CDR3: CASSLTGDRRTQPQHF
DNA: TGTGCCAGCAGCTTAACCGGGGACAGGCGGACTCAGCCCCAGCATTTT

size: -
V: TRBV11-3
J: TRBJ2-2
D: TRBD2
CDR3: CASTMGAGLKPNTGELFF
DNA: TGTGCCAGCACGATGGGAGCGGGGCTAAAACCGAACACCGGGGAGCTGTTTTTT

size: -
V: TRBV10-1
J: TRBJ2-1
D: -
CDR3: CASSGTPISYNEQFF
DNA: TGCGCCAGCAGTGGGACACCGATTTCCTACAATGAGCAGTTCTTC

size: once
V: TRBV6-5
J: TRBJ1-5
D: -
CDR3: CASTAHMFSNQPQHF
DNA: TGTGCCAGCACTGCCCACATGTTTAGCAATCAGCCCCAGCATTTT

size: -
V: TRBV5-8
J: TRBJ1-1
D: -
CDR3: CASSLTGQGNTEAFF
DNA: TGTGCCAGCAGCTTGACAGGGCAGGGCAACACTGAAGCTTTCTTT

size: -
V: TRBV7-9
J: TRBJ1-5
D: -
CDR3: CASSLGERETSNQPQHF
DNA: TGTGCCAGCAGCTTAGGCGAAAGGGAGACAAGCAATCAGCCCCAGCATTTT

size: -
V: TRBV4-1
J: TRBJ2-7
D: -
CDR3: CASSRFGDESYEQYF
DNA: TGCGCCAGCAGCCGATTCGGGGATGAATCCTACGAGCAGTACTTC

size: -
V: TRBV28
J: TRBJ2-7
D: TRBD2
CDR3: CASSQGLAGVEYF
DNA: TGTGCCAGCAGCCAGGGACTAGCGGGAGTGGAGTACTTC

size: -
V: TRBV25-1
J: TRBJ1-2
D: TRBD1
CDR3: CASNAPGQGASGYTF
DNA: TGTGCCAGCAACGCCCCGGGACAGGGGGCGAGCGGCTACACCTTC